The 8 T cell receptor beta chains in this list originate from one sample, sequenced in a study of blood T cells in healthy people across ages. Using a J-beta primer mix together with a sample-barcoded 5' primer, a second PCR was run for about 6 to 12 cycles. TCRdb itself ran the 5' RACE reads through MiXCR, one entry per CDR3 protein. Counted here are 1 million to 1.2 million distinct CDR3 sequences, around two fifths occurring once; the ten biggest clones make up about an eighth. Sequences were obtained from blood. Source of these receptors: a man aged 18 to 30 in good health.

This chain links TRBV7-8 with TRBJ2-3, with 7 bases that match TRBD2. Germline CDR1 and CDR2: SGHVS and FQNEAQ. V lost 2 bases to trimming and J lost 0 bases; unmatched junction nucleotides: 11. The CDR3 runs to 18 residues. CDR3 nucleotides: TGTGCCAGCAGCTTATTGGGCGGGGGATCCTCTAGCACAGATACGCAGTATTTT. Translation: CASSLLGGGSSSTDTQYF.

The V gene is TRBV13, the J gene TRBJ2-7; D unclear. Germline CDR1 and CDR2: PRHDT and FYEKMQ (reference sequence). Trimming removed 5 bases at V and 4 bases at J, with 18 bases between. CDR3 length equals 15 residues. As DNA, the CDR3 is TGTGCCAGCAGCGAAGGACCAACTGGTAGTTACGAGCAGTACTTC. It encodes CASSEGPTGSYEQYF.

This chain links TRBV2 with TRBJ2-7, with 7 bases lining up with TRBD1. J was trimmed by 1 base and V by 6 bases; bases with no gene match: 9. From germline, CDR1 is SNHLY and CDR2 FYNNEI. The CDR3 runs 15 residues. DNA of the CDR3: TGTGCCAGCAGCCTCCGACAGGGAGAGTCCTACGAGCAGTACTTC. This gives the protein CASSLRQGESYEQYF.

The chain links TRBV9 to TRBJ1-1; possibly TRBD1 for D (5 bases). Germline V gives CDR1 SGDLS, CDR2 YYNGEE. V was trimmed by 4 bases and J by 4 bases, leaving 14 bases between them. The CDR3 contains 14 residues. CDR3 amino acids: CASSLKGKGTEAFF. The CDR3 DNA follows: TGTGCCAGCAGCCTGAAGGGGAAGGGCACTGAAGCTTTCTTT.

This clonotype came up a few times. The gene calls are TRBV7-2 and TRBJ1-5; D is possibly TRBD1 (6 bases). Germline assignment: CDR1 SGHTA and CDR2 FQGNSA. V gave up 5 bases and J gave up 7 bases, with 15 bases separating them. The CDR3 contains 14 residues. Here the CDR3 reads CASSPRTDLQPQHF. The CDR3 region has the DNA TGTGCCAGCAGCCCGAGGACAGATTTACAGCCCCAGCATTTT.

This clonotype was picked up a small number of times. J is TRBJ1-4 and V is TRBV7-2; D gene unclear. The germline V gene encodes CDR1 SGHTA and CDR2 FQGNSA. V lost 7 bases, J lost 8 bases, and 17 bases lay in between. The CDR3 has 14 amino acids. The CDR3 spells CASTTPGKREKLFF. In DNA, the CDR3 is TGTGCCAGCACCACGCCGGGGAAGAGGGAAAAACTGTTTTTT. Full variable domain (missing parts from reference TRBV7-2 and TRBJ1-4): GAGVSQSPSNKVTEKGKDVELRCDPISGHTALYWYRQSLGQGLEFLIYFQGNSAPDKSGLPSDRFSAERTGGSVSTLTIQRTQQEDSAVYLCASTTPGKREKLFFGSGTQLSVL.

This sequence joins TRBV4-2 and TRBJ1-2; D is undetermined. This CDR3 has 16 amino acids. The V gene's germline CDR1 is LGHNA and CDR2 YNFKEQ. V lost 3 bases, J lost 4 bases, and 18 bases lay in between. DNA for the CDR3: TGTGCCAGCAGCCAGAGGACGCGCCGTCACCTCTATGGCTACACCTTC. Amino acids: CASSQRTRRHLYGYTF.

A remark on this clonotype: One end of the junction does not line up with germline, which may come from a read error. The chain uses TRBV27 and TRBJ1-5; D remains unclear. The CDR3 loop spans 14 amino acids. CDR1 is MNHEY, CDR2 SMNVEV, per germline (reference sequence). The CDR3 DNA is TGTGTCAGCAGCCCCGTTCCGCCCTATCAGCCCCAGCATTTT. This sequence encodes CVSSPVPPYQPQHF.